Sequencing of this T cell receptor beta chain was carried out in a study of blood T cell repertoires in COVID-19. Study details: Nucleic acid was either cDNA or gDNA, and it came from T cells, B-cell-depleted T cells, or PBMCs.

V was clipped by 2 bases and J by 2 bases, with 8 bases between them. In germline, CDR1 is SGHRS, CDR2 YFSETQ. This CDR3 is 13 amino acids long. Some clones are missing from TCRdb's copy, which holds only in-frame ones; the method was immunoSEQ multiplex PCR. The sample records some 130,000 clones, almost 85% being singletons. The origin of this receptor is a man aged 60 to 69 with acute or convalescent COVID-19. This rearrangement joins TRBV5-1 to TRBJ2-7; D gene uncertain. Input material: peripheral blood. The CDR3 reads CASSFNTAYEQYF. The CDR3 nucleotides read TGCGCCAGCAGCTTCAACACAGCCTACGAGCAGTACTTC.